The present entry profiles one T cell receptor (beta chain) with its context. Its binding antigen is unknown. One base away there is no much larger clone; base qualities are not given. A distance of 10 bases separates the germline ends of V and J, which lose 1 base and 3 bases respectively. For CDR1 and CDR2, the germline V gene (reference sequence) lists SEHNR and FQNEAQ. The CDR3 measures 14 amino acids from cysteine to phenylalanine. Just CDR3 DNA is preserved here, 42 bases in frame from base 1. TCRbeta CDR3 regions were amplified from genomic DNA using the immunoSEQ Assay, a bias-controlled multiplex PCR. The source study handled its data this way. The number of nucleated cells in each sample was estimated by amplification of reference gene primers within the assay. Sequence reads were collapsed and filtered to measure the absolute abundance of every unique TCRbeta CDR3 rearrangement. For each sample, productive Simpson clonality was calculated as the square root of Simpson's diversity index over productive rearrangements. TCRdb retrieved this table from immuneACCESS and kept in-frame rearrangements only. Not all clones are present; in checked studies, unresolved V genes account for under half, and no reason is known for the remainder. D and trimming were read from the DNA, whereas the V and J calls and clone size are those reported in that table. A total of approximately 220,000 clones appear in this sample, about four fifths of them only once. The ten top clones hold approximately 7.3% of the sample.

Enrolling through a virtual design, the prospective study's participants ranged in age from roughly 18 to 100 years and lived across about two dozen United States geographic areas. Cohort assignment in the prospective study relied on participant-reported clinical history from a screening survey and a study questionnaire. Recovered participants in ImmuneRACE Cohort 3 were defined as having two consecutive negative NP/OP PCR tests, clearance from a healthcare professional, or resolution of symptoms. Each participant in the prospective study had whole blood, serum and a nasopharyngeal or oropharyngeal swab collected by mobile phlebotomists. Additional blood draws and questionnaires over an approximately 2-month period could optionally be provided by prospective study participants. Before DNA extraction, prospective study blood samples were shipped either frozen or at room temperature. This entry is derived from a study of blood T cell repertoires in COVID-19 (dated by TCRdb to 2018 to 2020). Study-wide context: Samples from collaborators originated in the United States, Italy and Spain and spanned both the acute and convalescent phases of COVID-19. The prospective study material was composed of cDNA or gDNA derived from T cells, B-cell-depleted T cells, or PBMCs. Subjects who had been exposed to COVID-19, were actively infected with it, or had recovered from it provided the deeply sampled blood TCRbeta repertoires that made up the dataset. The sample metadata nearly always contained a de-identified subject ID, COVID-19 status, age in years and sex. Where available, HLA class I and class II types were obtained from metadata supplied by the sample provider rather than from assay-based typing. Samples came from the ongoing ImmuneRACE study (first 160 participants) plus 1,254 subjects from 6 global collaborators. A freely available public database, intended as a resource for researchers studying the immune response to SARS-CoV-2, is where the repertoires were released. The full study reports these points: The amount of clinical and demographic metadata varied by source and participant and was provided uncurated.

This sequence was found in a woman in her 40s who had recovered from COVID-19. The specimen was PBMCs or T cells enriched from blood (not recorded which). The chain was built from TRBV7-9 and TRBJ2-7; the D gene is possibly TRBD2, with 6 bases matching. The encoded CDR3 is CASSLGGSGYEQYF. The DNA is TGTGCCAGCAGCTTAGGGGGTAGCGGCTACGAGCAGTACTTC.